Below, 27 T cell receptor beta chains from the same sample are listed, as sequenced in a study of OX40 agonist ivuxolimab in advanced cancers. Library creation used the immunoSEQ multiplex PCR assay. TCRdb stores this immuneACCESS table with in-frame sequences only. Part of the clones is absent; in the studies checked, under half of the shortfall reflects unresolved V genes, and no reason is known for the rest. The sample includes about 50,000 clones, with approximately 90% observed a single time. Together, the top ten hold over 5% of the sample. The sequencing used CD4+ or CD8+ T cells sorted from blood, collected in a trial of the OX40 agonist ivuxolimab. Receptor source: an adult with an advanced solid tumor such as melanoma, head and neck, liver or kidney cancer.

The V gene is TRBV5-1, the J gene TRBJ2-4, with TRBD1 matching 9 bases. Germline CDR1 is SGHRS and CDR2 is YFSETQ. The CDR3 loop spans 18 amino acids. J was trimmed by 1 base and V by 2 bases; bases with no gene match: 10. This CDR3 is CASSFFNTGGDAKNIQYF. The CDR3 DNA reads TGCGCCAGCAGCTTCTTTAACACAGGGGGCGATGCCAAAAACATTCAGTACTTC.

This rearrangement joins TRBV5-5 to TRBJ2-3; TRBD1 aligns across 8 bases. The CDR3 is 18 amino acids. Germline-derived CDR1 and CDR2 are SGHKS and YYEKEE (reference sequence). Losses at the gene ends were 4 bases for V and 2 bases for J; bases not matched to a gene: 15. This CDR3 is CASSNPASGTGPTDTQYF. In DNA, the CDR3 is TGTGCCAGCAGCAACCCCGCTTCCGGGACAGGCCCCACAGATACGCAGTATTTT.

The sample holds a few counts of this clone. V usage is TRBV29-1 and J usage is TRBJ1-1, with D unclear. The germline gives CDR1 SQVTM, CDR2 ANQGSEA. The CDR3 is made up of 12 amino acids. The V end was cut by 5 bases, the J end by 8 bases, with 15 bases between. CDR3 sequence reads: CSVKGLLVEAFF. The CDR3 DNA follows: TGCAGCGTTAAGGGATTACTTGTAGAAGCTTTCTTT.

The J gene is TRBJ2-2, the V gene TRBV6-1; no reliable D call. The CDR3 sequence is 12 residues long. The germline V and J ends were trimmed by 3 bases and 4 bases, with 3 bases remaining between them. Looked up from germline, CDR1 is MNHNS and CDR2 is SASEGT. The DNA for the CDR3 is TGTGCCAGCAGTGACTTCACCGGGGAGCTGTTTTTT. Its translation: CASSDFTGELFF.

This clone was counted once. The rearrangement uses TRBV25-1 and TRBJ1-4; weak D call: TRBD1 (5 bases). Trimming took 2 bases from V and 7 from J, leaving 17 bases between them. Germline CDR1 and CDR2: MGHDK and SYGVNS. This CDR3 is 16 amino acids long. CDR3 nucleotide sequence: TGTGCCAGCAGTGAAAGCGTACGACAGCCGCCTGAAAAACTGTTTTTT. It codes for CASSESVRQPPEKLFF.

The chain has TRBV28 and TRBJ2-5; TRBD1 matches 7 bases. The J segment lost 4 bases and the V segment lost 2 bases, leaving 10 bases of the junction unmatched. Germline V CDR1 and CDR2: MDHEN, SYDVKM. The length of the CDR3 is 16 residues. DNA of the CDR3: TGTGCCAGCAGTTTAGGCGTCTTAGGGGGCGGAGAGACCCAGTACTTC. Residues: CASSLGVLGGGETQYF.

This clone has a single count. V is TRBV5-1 and J is TRBJ2-3; D is perhaps TRBD2 (6 bases). The germline V gene encodes CDR1 SGHRS and CDR2 YFSETQ. This CDR3 comprises 17 residues. The V end lost 0 bases, the J end lost 1 base, and 15 bases lay between the germline ends. As DNA, the CDR3 is TGCGCCAGCAGCTTGGGATTGGGGGGACGGGGCACAGATACGCAGTATTTT. Its protein product is CASSLGLGGRGTDTQYF.

The chain carries TRBV5-4 and TRBJ1-3; D gene unclear. There are 14 residues in the CDR3. V was trimmed by 3 bases and J by 4 bases, leaving 11 bases between them. CDR1 is SGHNT, CDR2 YYREEE, per germline (reference sequence). The CDR3 is CASSSPDTGNTIYF. The DNA of the CDR3 is TGTGCCAGCAGCTCCCCTGACACCGGAAACACCATATATTTT. Drawing the rest from reference TRBV5-4 and TRBJ1-3, the complete variable domain is ETGVTQSPTHLIKTRGQQVTLRCSSQSGHNTVSWYQQALGQGPQFIFQYYREEENGRGNFPPRFSGLQFPNYSSELNVNALELDDSALYLCASSSPDTGNTIYFGEGSWLTVV.

V and J are TRBV7-9 and TRBJ2-5; 11 bases are shared with TRBD2. The V gene end was trimmed by 4 bases and the J gene end by 4 bases; junction bases not matched to a gene: 8. Germline V CDR1 and CDR2: SEHNR, FQNEAQ (reference sequence). The CDR3 extends over 16 amino acids. The DNA of the CDR3 is TGTGCCAGCAGCTCCCGATTGCTAGCGGGGGGAGAGACCCAGTACTTC. This encodes CASSSRLLAGGETQYF.

The chain is built from TRBV4-1 and TRBJ1-1; a possible D gene is TRBD1 (6 bases). From germline, CDR1 is MGHRA and CDR2 YSYEKL. The CDR3 contains 15 residues. Trimming left V 1 base short and J 8 bases short, with 17 bases between. This CDR3 reads CASSQGYGAGEEAFF. The CDR3 coding sequence is TGCGCCAGCAGCCAAGGATACGGGGCAGGGGAGGAAGCTTTCTTT.

The chain links TRBV7-3 to TRBJ2-7, with 11 bases matching TRBD2. The CDR3 consists of 18 residues. V lost 2 bases and J lost 2; bases outside the gene matches: 11. Germline V gene data show CDR1 as SGHTA and CDR2 as FQGTGA. The CDR3 is CASSLYPTMTSGAYEQYF. Written as DNA, the CDR3 is TGTGCCAGCAGCTTATACCCGACTATGACTAGCGGGGCCTACGAGCAGTACTTC.

The chain employs TRBV28 and TRBJ2-1; D gene uncertain. CDR3 length equals 10 residues. Trimming removed 3 bases from V and 9 bases from J, with 3 bases in between. The germline V gene has CDR1 MDHEN and CDR2 SYDVKM. CDR3 nucleotide sequence: TGTGCCAGCAGTTTCCGTGAGCAGTTCTTC. Amino acids: CASSFREQFF.

The chain links TRBV5-4 to TRBJ2-1; 10 bases align to TRBD2. The germline CDR1 and CDR2 sequences are SGHNT and YYREEE (reference sequence). The CDR3 totals 13 residues. J was trimmed by 4 bases and V by 7 bases; bases with no gene match: 2. CDR3 coding DNA: TGTGCCAGCGAACTAGCGGGGTACAATGAGCAGTTCTTC. Protein: CASELAGYNEQFF.

The chain combines TRBV5-1 with TRBJ2-7, with TRBD1 identical over 11 bases. The V gene end was trimmed by 4 bases and the J gene end by 7 bases; junction bases not matched to a gene: 7. In germline, CDR1 is SGHRS, CDR2 YFSETQ. The CDR3 extends over 14 amino acids. The CDR3 spells CASSIGQGAQEQYV. The CDR3 DNA sequence: TGCGCCAGCAGCATTGGACAGGGGGCGCAAGAGCAGTACGTC.

This sequence joins TRBV7-3 and TRBJ1-3; D not resolved. The CDR3 is 17 residues long. Per germline, CDR1 SGHTA and CDR2 FQGTGA. The V gene lost 1 base and the J gene lost 0 bases, with 13 bases spanning the gap. In DNA form, the CDR3 reads TGTGCCAGCAGCTTAAACGGTGGAGCGAGCTCTGGAAACACCATATATTTT. It codes for CASSLNGGASSGNTIYF.

This clone appeared a single time. The chain carries TRBV4-1 and TRBJ2-3; 12 nucleotides match TRBD2. The CDR3 has 16 residues. V gave up 6 bases and J gave up 2 bases; unmatched junction bases: 6. Germline CDR1 MGHRA, CDR2 YSYEKL. The CDR3 region has the DNA TGCGCCAGCAGTCGAACTAGCGGGAGGACCACAGATACGCAGTATTTT. This translates into CASSRTSGRTTDTQYF.

The chain employs TRBV6-5 and TRBJ1-2; D is perhaps TRBD1 (6 bases). Germline-derived CDR1 and CDR2 are MNHEY and SVGAGI. Trimming shortened V by 6 bases and J by 2 bases, and 13 bases separated the two germline ends. The CDR3 spans 14 residues. The CDR3 coding sequence is TGTGCCAGCAGCCCCTTTGGACAGAACTATGGCTACACCTTC. Translation gives CASSPFGQNYGYTF.

The chain carries TRBV7-9 and TRBJ2-7; TRBD2 is a possible D gene (5 bases). In germline, CDR1 is SEHNR, CDR2 FQNEAQ (reference sequence). The germline V and J ends were trimmed by 6 bases and 2 bases, with 17 bases remaining between them. The CDR3 covers 15 residues. The CDR3 is CASRAKGIAPYEQYF. The DNA of the CDR3 is TGTGCCAGCAGGGCGAAAGGGATAGCGCCCTACGAGCAGTACTTC.

This chain joins TRBV13 and TRBJ1-4; 7 bases line up with TRBD1. The CDR3 contains 14 residues. Unmatched junction bases numbered 7, after V lost 5 bases and J lost 7 bases. Germline assignment: CDR1 PRHDT and CDR2 FYEKMQ (reference sequence). CDR3 coding DNA: TGTGCCAGCAGCCCCTACAGGGGTAGTGAAAAACTGTTTTTT. Its translation: CASSPYRGSEKLFF.

This sequence joins TRBV28 and TRBJ1-2, with a weak D call TRBD1 (6 bases). Trimming removed 6 bases from V and 8 bases from J, with 22 bases in between. This CDR3 comprises 15 residues. Germline V CDR1 and CDR2: MDHEN, SYDVKM. Here the CDR3 DNA reads TGTGCCAGCAGCTACGCGACAGGCCCCCTATTCGGCTACACCTTC. Translated, it gives CASSYATGPLFGYTF.

The chain employs TRBV10-1 and TRBJ1-1; no clear D gene. V was shortened by 0 bases and J by 6 bases, with 5 bases between the two germline ends. The V gene's germline CDR1 is WNHNN and CDR2 SYGVQD (reference sequence). The CDR3 is 12 residues long. This CDR3 reads CASSESNSEAFF. CDR3 bases: TGCGCCAGCAGTGAGTCAAACTCTGAAGCTTTCTTT.

The gene calls are TRBV23-1 and TRBJ2-7; D not resolved. TRBV23-1 is recorded as an ORF, its role being uncertain. Trimming shortened V by 0 bases and J by 6 bases, and 18 bases separated the two germline ends. The CDR3 extends over 16 amino acids. Written as DNA, the CDR3 is TGCGCCAGCAGTCAATCGTGGGAAGGAGAGGACGCCGAGCAGTACGTC. This translates into CASSQSWEGEDAEQYV.

The chain has TRBV11-2 and TRBJ2-1, with 8 bases fitting TRBD1. J lost 7 bases, V lost 1 base, and 6 bases had no gene match. The CDR3 has 15 residues. Germline V gene sequence: CDR1 SGHAT, CDR2 FQNNGV. CDR3 in amino acids: CASSLAGQVLNEQFF. CDR3 bases: TGTGCCAGCAGCTTAGCGGGACAGGTTCTAAATGAGCAGTTCTTC.

The V gene is TRBV5-1, the J gene TRBJ1-1; D is perhaps TRBD1 (5 bases). This CDR3 has 15 residues. The germline V gene has CDR1 SGHRS and CDR2 YFSETQ. Trimming pared 4 bases from V and 4 bases from J, leaving 17 bases between. Here the CDR3 DNA reads TGCGCCAGCAGCCCCTGGGGGGGTTCCGGCACTGAAGCTTTCTTT. This sequence encodes CASSPWGGSGTEAFF.

The chain recombines TRBV19 with TRBJ1-2; D is uncertain. This CDR3 comprises 13 residues. Germline V gene sequence: CDR1 LNHDA, CDR2 SQIVND (reference sequence). Trimming left V 7 bases short and J 2 bases short, with 11 bases between. The CDR3 DNA sequence: TGTGCCAGTAAGAAACAGATAAACTATGGCTACACCTTC. Residues: CASKKQINYGYTF. The full variable domain, with the rest looked up from reference TRBV19 and TRBJ1-2, is DGGITQSPKYLFRKEGQNVTLSCEQNLNHDAMYWYRQDPGQGLRLIYYSQIVNDFQKGDIAEGYSVSREKKESFPLTVTSAQKNPTAFYLCASKKQINYGYTFGSGTRLTVV.

The chain couples TRBV28 to TRBJ1-5; D not resolved. In germline, CDR1 is MDHEN, CDR2 SYDVKM. V lost 2 bases to trimming and J lost 3 bases, with 8 bases between them. The CDR3 spans 14 residues. CDR3 nucleotide sequence: TGTGCCAGCAGTTTAGCCAGTCACAATCAGCCCCAGCATTTT. This sequence encodes CASSLASHNQPQHF.

The rearrangement joins TRBV2 to TRBJ2-7; a weak D match, TRBD1 (6 bases). V was trimmed by 7 bases and J by 3 bases, leaving 10 bases between them. The CDR3 loop spans 12 amino acids. CDR1 is SNHLY and CDR2 is FYNNEI in the germline V gene. For the CDR3, the DNA is TGTGCCAGCATAAAAGGGGGCTACGAGCAGTACTTC. This sequence encodes CASIKGGYEQYF.